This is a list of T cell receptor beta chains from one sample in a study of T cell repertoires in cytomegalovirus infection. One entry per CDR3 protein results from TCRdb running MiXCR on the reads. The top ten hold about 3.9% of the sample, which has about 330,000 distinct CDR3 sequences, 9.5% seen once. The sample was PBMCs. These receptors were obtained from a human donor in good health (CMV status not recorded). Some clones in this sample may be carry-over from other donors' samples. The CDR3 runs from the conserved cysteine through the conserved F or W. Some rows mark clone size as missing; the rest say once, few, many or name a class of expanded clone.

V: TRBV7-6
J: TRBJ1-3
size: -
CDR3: CASSPPPPGNTIYF

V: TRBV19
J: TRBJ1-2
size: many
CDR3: CASSHSPPGRFYGYTF

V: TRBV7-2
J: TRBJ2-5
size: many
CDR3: CASSQRLARETQYF

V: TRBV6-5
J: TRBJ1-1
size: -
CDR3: CASSYGAVQVNTEAFF

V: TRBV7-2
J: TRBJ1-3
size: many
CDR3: CASSLAEGNTIYF

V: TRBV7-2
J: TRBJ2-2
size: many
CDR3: CASSAQGMDTGELFF

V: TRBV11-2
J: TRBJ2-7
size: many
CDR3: CASSLDLGIGPPPYEQYF

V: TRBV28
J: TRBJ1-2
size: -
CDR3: CASRATGSPSGYTF

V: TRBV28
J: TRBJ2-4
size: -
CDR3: CASSFRAGLAKNIQYF

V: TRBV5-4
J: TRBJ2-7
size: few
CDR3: CASSAGQGRNEQYF

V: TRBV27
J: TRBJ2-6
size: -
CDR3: CASSFSAGANVLTF

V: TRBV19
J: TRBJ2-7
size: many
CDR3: CASRPDRGRPTEQYF

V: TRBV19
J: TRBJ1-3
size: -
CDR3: CASNEGSSGNTIYF

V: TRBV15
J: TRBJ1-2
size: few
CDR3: CATSRGTVYPGDSLNYGYTF